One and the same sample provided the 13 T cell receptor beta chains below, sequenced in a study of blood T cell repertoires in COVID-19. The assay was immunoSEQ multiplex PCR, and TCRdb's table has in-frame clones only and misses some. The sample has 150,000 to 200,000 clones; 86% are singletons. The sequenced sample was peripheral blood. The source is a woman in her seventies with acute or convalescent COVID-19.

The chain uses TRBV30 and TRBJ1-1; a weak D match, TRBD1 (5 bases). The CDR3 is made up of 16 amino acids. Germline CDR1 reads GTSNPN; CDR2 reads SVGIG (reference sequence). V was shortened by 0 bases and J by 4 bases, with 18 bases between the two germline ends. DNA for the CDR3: TGTGCCTGGAGTGTTCTCCCAACCCGGGGGGGCACTGAAGCTTTCTTT. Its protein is CAWSVLPTRGGTEAFF.

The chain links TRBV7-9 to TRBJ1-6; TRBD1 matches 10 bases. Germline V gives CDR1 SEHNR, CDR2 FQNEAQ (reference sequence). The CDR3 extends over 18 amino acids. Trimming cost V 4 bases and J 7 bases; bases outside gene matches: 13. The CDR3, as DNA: TGTGCCAGCAGCTGGGGGACAGGGGCCCGCCCGGGGAATTCACCCCTCCACTTT. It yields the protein CASSWGTGARPGNSPLHF.

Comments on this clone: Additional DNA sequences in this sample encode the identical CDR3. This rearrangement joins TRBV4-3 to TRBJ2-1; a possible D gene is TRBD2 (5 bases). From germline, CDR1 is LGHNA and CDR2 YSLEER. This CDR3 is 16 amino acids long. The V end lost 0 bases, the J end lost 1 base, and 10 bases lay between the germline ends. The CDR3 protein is CASSQDGRGSYNEQFF. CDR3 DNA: TGCGCCAGCAGCCAAGACGGCCGGGGATCCTACAATGAGCAGTTCTTC.

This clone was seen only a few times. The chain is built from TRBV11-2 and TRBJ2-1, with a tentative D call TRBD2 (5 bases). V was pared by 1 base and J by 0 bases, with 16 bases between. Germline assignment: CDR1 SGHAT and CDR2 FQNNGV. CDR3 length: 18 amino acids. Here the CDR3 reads CASSLGRGSTSSYNEQFF. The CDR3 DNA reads TGTGCCAGCAGCTTAGGTCGGGGTAGCACGAGCTCCTACAATGAGCAGTTCTTC.

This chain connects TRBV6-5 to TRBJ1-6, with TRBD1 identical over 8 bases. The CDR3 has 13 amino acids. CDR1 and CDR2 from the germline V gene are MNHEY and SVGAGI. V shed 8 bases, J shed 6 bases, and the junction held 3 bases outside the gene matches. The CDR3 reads CASGDRSNSPLHF. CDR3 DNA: TGTGCCAGCGGGGACAGGTCTAATTCACCCCTCCACTTT.

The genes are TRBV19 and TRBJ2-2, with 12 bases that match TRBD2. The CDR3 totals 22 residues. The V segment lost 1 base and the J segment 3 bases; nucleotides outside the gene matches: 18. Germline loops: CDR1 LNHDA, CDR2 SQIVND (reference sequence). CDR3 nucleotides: TGTGCCAGTAGTATAGTCCAGCCTTTCTCTCGACTAGCGGGAGTTGACACCGGGGAGCTGTTTTTT. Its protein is CASSIVQPFSRLAGVDTGELFF.

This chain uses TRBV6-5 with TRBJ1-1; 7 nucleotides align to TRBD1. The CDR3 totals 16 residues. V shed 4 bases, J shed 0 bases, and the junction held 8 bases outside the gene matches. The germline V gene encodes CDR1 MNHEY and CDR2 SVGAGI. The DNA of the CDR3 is TGTGCCAGCAGTTCTCCTAGGACAGGATTGAACACTGAAGCTTTCTTT. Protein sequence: CASSSPRTGLNTEAFF.

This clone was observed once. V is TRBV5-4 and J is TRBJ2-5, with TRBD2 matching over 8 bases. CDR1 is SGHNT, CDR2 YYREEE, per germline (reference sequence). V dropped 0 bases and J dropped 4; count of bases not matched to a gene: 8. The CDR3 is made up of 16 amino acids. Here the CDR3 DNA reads TGTGCCAGCAGCTTGGACGAACGGGGGGGCGTAGAGACCCAGTACTTC. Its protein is CASSLDERGGVETQYF.

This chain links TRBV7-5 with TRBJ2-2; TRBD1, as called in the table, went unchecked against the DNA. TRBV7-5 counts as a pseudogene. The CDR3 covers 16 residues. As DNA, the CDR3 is TGTGCCAGAGGGCAGGGGGCGCCATTAAACACCGGGGAGCTGTTTTTT. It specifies CARGQGAPLNTGELFF.

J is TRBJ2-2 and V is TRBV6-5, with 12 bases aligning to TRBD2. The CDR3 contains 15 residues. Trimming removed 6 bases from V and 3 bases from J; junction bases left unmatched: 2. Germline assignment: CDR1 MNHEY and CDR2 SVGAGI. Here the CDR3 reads CASRRLAGDTGELFF. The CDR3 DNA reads TGTGCCAGCAGGCGACTAGCGGGAGACACCGGGGAGCTGTTTTTT.

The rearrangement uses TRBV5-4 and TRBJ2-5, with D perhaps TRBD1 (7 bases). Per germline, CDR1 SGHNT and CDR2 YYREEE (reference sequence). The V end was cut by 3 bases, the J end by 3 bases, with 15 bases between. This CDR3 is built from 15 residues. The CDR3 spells CASSSTGSGEETQYF. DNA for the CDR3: TGTGCCAGCAGCTCGACAGGGTCGGGGGAAGAGACCCAGTACTTC.

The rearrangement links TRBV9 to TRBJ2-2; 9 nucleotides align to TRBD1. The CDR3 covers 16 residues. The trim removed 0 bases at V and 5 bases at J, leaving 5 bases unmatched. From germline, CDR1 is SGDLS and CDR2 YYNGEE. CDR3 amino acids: CASSVDPTGGTGELFF. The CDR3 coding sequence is TGTGCCAGCAGCGTAGACCCGACAGGGGGAACCGGGGAGCTGTTTTTT.

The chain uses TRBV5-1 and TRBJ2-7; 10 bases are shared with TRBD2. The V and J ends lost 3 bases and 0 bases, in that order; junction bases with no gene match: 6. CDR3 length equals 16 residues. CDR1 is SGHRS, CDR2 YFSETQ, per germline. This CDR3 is CASSYSGTSVSYEQYF. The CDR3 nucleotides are TGCGCCAGCAGCTACTCCGGGACTAGCGTCTCCTACGAGCAGTACTTC.